A single T cell receptor beta chain is shown here with its context. Trimming removed 5 bases from V and 5 bases from J; junction bases left unmatched: 4. The CDR3 is 13 amino acids. CDR1 is SGHVS, CDR2 FNYEAQ, per germline. The sample belongs to a study of cytomegalovirus exposure and HLA in healthy donors. In the PCR, 60 Vbeta and 13 Jbeta primers were used. Repertoires were generated with immunoSEQ multiplex PCR, while TCRdb's copy carries only in-frame clones and drops some. The table has roughly 200,000 clones, approximately 83% seen once; the top ten hold 0.71%. This clonotype was sampled from a boy between 2 and 10 years old in good health and CMV-seronegative. The V and J genes are TRBV7-6 and TRBJ2-7; 9 positions match TRBD1. Sample: PBMCs. CDR3 in DNA: TGTGCCAGCAGCAGCGGACAGGGGAACGAGCAGTACTTC. Protein product: CASSSGQGNEQYF.